Listed here are 17 T cell receptor beta chains from one sample, sequenced in a study of shared clonotypes between healthy human individuals. Produced via immunoSEQ multiplex PCR; TCRdb's table is partial and in-frame only. The repertoire holds roughly 2 million clones, with about 95% as singletons. Terminally differentiated effector memory CD45RA+ cells were excluded by CCR7 positive selection of CD45RO-negative cells. Sequencing input: naive CD8+ T cells sorted from blood. The source of these receptors is a man aged 18 to 35 in good health.

The rearrangement links TRBV7-9 to TRBJ1-1; possibly TRBD1 for D (5 bases). V dropped 4 bases and J dropped 1 base, with 10 bases sitting between them. The CDR3 contains 14 residues. Germline lookup yields CDR1 SEHNR and CDR2 FQNEAQ (reference sequence). The CDR3 sequence: CASSYPQENTEAFF. The CDR3 region has the DNA TGTGCCAGCAGCTATCCACAGGAGAACACTGAAGCTTTCTTT.

This rearrangement joins TRBV18 to TRBJ1-1; the D is unclear. Trimming cost V 0 bases and J 4 bases, with 6 bases left between them. The CDR3 loop spans 13 amino acids. Germline assignment: CDR1 KGHSH and CDR2 LQKENI. The CDR3 is CASSPPGGTEAFF. The CDR3 DNA reads as TGTGCCAGCTCACCACCAGGTGGCACTGAAGCTTTCTTT.

The chain couples TRBV7-8 to TRBJ2-7; 11 bases are shared with TRBD1. Germline V gene sequence: CDR1 SGHVS, CDR2 FQNEAQ. The CDR3 contains 16 residues. The V segment lost 7 bases and the J segment 4 bases; nucleotides outside the gene matches: 12. CDR3 sequence (DNA): TGTGCCAGCACCCACTACCCCGGGACAGGGGGTTACGAGCAGTACTTC. This sequence encodes CASTHYPGTGGYEQYF.

V usage is TRBV25-1 and J usage is TRBJ2-1; 7 bases match TRBD1. Per the germline V gene, CDR1 is MGHDK and CDR2 is SYGVNS. V dropped 6 bases and J dropped 7; count of bases not matched to a gene: 6. CDR3 length: 13 amino acids. Here the CDR3 reads CASSLQGWNEQFF. The CDR3, as DNA: TGTGCCAGCAGCCTACAGGGGTGGAATGAGCAGTTCTTC.

The chain uses TRBV6-6 and TRBJ2-2; D perhaps matches TRBD1 (5 bases). Trimming pared 6 bases from V and 1 base from J, leaving 15 bases between. CDR3 size: 16 residues. Germline CDR1 is MNHNY and CDR2 is SVGAGI (reference sequence). The CDR3 is CASRVPKDMNTGELFF. CDR3 DNA: TGTGCCAGCAGGGTACCCAAGGACATGAACACCGGGGAGCTGTTTTTT.

In regard to this clone: Other nucleotide sequences in the sample specify the same CDR3. The chain links TRBV9 to TRBJ1-1; D is undetermined. Germline V gene lookup returns CDR1 SGDLS and CDR2 YYNGEE. Trimming shortened V by 3 bases and J by 1 base, and 7 bases separated the two germline ends. The CDR3 spans 13 residues. Here the CDR3 DNA reads TGTGCCAGCAGCGGGGGAGGGAACACTGAAGCTTTCTTT. As protein: CASSGGGNTEAFF.

The chain is built from TRBV5-6 and TRBJ2-1; D is unclear. Germline V gene sequence: CDR1 SGHDT, CDR2 YYEEEE. This CDR3 is built from 15 residues. Trimming took 0 bases from V and 5 from J, leaving 12 bases between them. This CDR3 reads CASSLGSYVNNEQFF. The CDR3 region has the DNA TGTGCCAGCAGCTTGGGCTCGTACGTAAACAATGAGCAGTTCTTC.

This chain links TRBV7-9 with TRBJ2-5; 9 positions match TRBD2. This CDR3 comprises 15 residues. V trimming: 3 bases; J trimming: 3 bases; junction bases outside the gene matches: 5. Germline loops: CDR1 SEHNR, CDR2 FQNEAQ (reference sequence). CDR3 sequence (DNA): TGTGCCAGCAGCTTCCTCAGCGGGGGGAAAGAGACCCAGTACTTC. Its translation: CASSFLSGGKETQYF. The full variable domain, rest sourced from reference TRBV7-9 and TRBJ2-5, is DTGVSQNPRHKITKRGQNVTFRCDPISEHNRLYWYRQTLGQGPEFLTYFQNEAQLEKSRLLSDRFSAERPKGSFSTLEIQRTEQGDSAMYLCASSFLSGGKETQYFGPGTRLLVL.

V gene TRBV25-1 combines with J gene TRBJ1-2; no firm D call. V was cut by 5 bases and J by 11 bases, with 18 bases left in between. The CDR3 covers 13 residues. Germline V CDR1 and CDR2: MGHDK, SYGVNS. The CDR3 DNA reads TGTGCCAGCAGTCCAGGAGTCCACCTTGGGTACACCTTC. Its protein product is CASSPGVHLGYTF.

V gene TRBV13 combines with J gene TRBJ2-1; the match to TRBD2 covers 12 bases. Germline-derived CDR1 and CDR2 are PRHDT and FYEKMQ (reference sequence). The CDR3 covers 20 residues. The J segment lost 0 bases and the V segment lost 5 bases, leaving 14 bases of the junction unmatched. The CDR3 coding sequence is TGTGCCAGCAGCGCTTCGACTAGCGGGAGTGGTCCCTTCTCCTACAATGAGCAGTTCTTC. Its protein product is CASSASTSGSGPFSYNEQFF.

The CDR3 spells CASSAEGARDEQYF. DNA of the CDR3: TGTGCCAGCAGCGCAGAGGGGGCCCGGGACGAGCAGTACTTC. The chain combines TRBV9 with TRBJ2-7; TRBD1 agrees at 7 bases. The length of the CDR3 is 14 residues. Per germline, CDR1 SGDLS and CDR2 YYNGEE. The J segment lost 5 bases and the V segment lost 3 bases, leaving 8 bases of the junction unmatched.

This rearrangement joins TRBV7-9 to TRBJ1-2; 11 positions agree with TRBD1. Germline trimming cut 4 bases from V and 8 bases from J; bases unmatched to any gene: 9. This CDR3 is built from 15 residues. Germline V gene lookup returns CDR1 SEHNR and CDR2 FQNEAQ (reference sequence). CDR3 region: CASSWTGQGEKGYTF. The CDR3 DNA reads TGTGCCAGCAGCTGGACGGGACAGGGGGAAAAAGGCTACACCTTC.

The chain links TRBV6-1 to TRBJ2-5, with D perhaps matching TRBD1 or TRBD2 (6 bases each). Per germline, CDR1 MNHNS and CDR2 SASEGT. CDR3 length equals 14 residues. The ends were cut back, 0 bases at V and 7 bases at J, with 12 bases in the middle. The CDR3 protein is CASSEAGGSRTQYF. The CDR3 DNA reads as TGTGCCAGCAGTGAAGCGGGGGGCTCCAGGACCCAGTACTTC.

As for this clone: This sample includes further DNA sequences coding for the same CDR3. The chain uses TRBV27 and TRBJ1-1; D not certain. With 6 bases removed from V and 4 bases from J, the gap between germline ends came to 12 bases. The germline V gene has CDR1 MNHEY and CDR2 SMNVEV (reference sequence). CDR3 length: 13 residues. The CDR3 here is CASSLGLGTEAFF. DNA of the CDR3: TGTGCCAGCAGCCTAGGATTGGGCACTGAAGCTTTCTTT.

The chain carries TRBV12-5 and TRBJ2-3, with 7 bases that match TRBD1. The CDR3 has 14 residues. Looked up from germline, CDR1 is LGHNT and CDR2 is FRNRAP. V lost 4 bases and J lost 5; bases outside the gene matches: 6. CDR3 coding DNA: TGTGCTAGTGGTTACGGGACAGCAGAAGATACGCAGTATTTT. It yields the protein CASGYGTAEDTQYF.

This chain connects TRBV2 to TRBJ2-2; D assignment may be TRBD1 or TRBD2 (5 bases each). Trimming cost V 7 bases and J 1 base, with 13 bases left between them. The germline V gene has CDR1 SNHLY and CDR2 FYNNEI. The CDR3 loop spans 15 amino acids. CDR3 region: CASTGTLGNTGELFF. CDR3 sequence (DNA): TGTGCCAGCACCGGGACCCTCGGGAACACCGGGGAGCTGTTTTTT. Full variable domain (outside the CDR3, taken from reference TRBV2 and TRBJ2-2): EPEVTQTPSHQVTQMGQEVILRCVPISNHLYFYWYRQILGQKVEFLVSFYNNEISEKSEIFDDQFSVERPDGSNFTLKIRSTKLEDSAMYFCASTGTLGNTGELFFGEGSRLTVL.

The rearrangement joins TRBV28 to TRBJ2-7; D might be TRBD1 (6 bases). V was shortened by 2 bases and J by 3 bases, with 11 bases between the two germline ends. From germline, CDR1 is MDHEN and CDR2 SYDVKM. The length of the CDR3 is 14 residues. The CDR3 region has the DNA TGTGCCAGCAGTTTAACAGGGATGCGCTACGAGCAGTACTTC. Protein product: CASSLTGMRYEQYF.